Sequencing of this T cell receptor beta chain was carried out in a study of long-term antiretroviral therapy in people with HIV (dated by TCRdb to 2021 to 2024). In the study overall: The earliest samples were collected about a decade before the 2015 WHO recommendation for immediate ART, when ART was typically delayed until CD4 counts fell. This retrospective serial study examined whether starting ART and sustained HIV suppression were associated with changes in the composition and diversity of the TRB repertoire in peripheral blood. A total of 150 to 200 cryopreserved PBMC samples came from 25 to 35 adults with confirmed HIV infection and were collected serially over a mean of roughly six years (range 1-12). Of the approximately 28 participants with HIV, approximately 11 were female. No cross-contamination during QIAcube processing turned up in test extractions that ran a monoclonal T-cell line alongside about 35 polyclonal samples. On the study overall, not on this receptor specifically: Compared with controls, HIV repertoires had narrower CDR3 length ranges, and the network structure pointed to an antigen-experienced repertoire that shifted only slightly toward naive after ART. Inferences about post-ART repertoire changes are limited because no data were available on ART adherence, viral resistance or therapy changes. Starting ART was linked to a significant rise in TRB diversity, yet even with long-term ART the diversity remained significantly lower than in transplant donor controls. Because cell numbers in pre-ART samples were limited, unsorted PBMC were profiled instead of sorted CD4+ and CD8+ T cells. Owing to limited PBMC availability, only the TCR beta chain was sequenced, without alpha chain pairing. At every time point, the repertoire was dominated by expanded TRB clones first identified before ART initiation, although this dominance fluctuated and, in many PLHIV, declined after ART. Samples dated from the mid-2000s to the late 2010s, and the ART regimens used may be less effective than current ones.

The CDR3 runs 14 amino acids, cysteine and phenylalanine included. Kept here is only the CDR3 DNA, which spans 42 bases and is read in frame from base 1. For this chain, trimming is 4 bases at the V end and 1 base at the J end, and the number of junction bases without a gene match is 2. The germline V gene provides CDR1 SGHRS and CDR2 YFSETQ. A word on this clone: Its cognate antigen has yet to be identified. There are no base qualities to consult, and no much larger clone falls within one base.

Inclusion was restricted to participants for whom at least one PBMC sample before ART initiation and at least two post-ART samples were available. Treatment was received in the United States of America by all participants with HIV. Before DNA extraction, cryopreserved samples of about 0.9-11 million PBMC were thawed and then washed. At the time of the earliest PBMC sample, participants with HIV were aged between about 20 and 54 years. Per participant, PBMC samples came from 1-4 timepoints prior to ART initiation and 2-8 timepoints following ART initiation, for a median of 7 samples. Serial HIV viral load, CD4+ T-cell count, ART history and demographic data were obtained for every participant. Using a Qiagen kit on a QIAcube, genomic DNA was extracted from unsorted PBMC, with samples processed in batches of 12. The immunoSEQ hsTCRB v3.0 assay was used at survey level resolution to sequence the TRB variable region. TRB sequencing targeted a depth of roughly 35,000-50,000 T-cell genomes per sample. TRB libraries were pooled and sequenced on an Illumina MiSeq using a v3 150-cycle kit. Processing in the source paper ran as follows. Analysis of repertoires was carried out in R inside a reproducible Nextflow workflow spanning QC, data transformation and analysis. Custom analyses were implemented in LymphoSeq2, an R package for AIRR-Seq data exploration. A few samples that produced fewer than 5000 total TRB sequences were removed, so 150 to 200 HIV repertoires were analyzed. Among the 180 to 200 retained HIV repertoires, 55 to 60 were collected before ART initiation and roughly 130 were collected after ART initiation. Each repertoire was downsampled to 5000 TRB nucleotide sequences, and summary statistics were averaged across 100 downsampling iterations. Only TRB sequences with CDR3 regions of at least seven amino acids were retained for analysis. Two measures captured diversity: a Shannon entropy-derived clonality score and the Gini coefficient. In repertoire networks, the top 5000 CDR3 amino acid sequences were linked whenever an edit distance of one separated two sequences. For TRB CDR3 amino acid sequences, antigen specificity groups and MHC restriction were predicted with GLIPH2. Known CMV, EBV, HIV or tissue antigen associations were flagged by matching CDR3 amino acid sequences against VDJdb and McPAS-TCR. Pre-ART, post-ART and control groups were compared with Wilcoxon signed-rank tests and Holm-Bonferroni correction. Not all clones reach the TCRdb copy of this immuneACCESS table, which keeps in-frame sequences only. Checked studies attribute under half of the gap to unresolved V genes and leave the rest unexplained. V and J calls plus clone size are reproduced from that table; the DNA served to infer D and trimming. Across this sample there are roughly 15,000 clones, with about 79% seen only once. Roughly 7.2% of the sample goes to the ten largest clones.

The chain joins TRBV5-1 to TRBJ1-1, with TRBD1 matching 9 junction bases. The sample consisted of unsorted PBMCs, taken 0.4 years after starting antiretroviral therapy. The origin of this receptor is a young man with HIV. The CDR3 protein is CASSLQGANTEAFF. The bases are TGCGCCAGCAGCCTACAGGGGGCGAACACTGAAGCTTTCTTT.